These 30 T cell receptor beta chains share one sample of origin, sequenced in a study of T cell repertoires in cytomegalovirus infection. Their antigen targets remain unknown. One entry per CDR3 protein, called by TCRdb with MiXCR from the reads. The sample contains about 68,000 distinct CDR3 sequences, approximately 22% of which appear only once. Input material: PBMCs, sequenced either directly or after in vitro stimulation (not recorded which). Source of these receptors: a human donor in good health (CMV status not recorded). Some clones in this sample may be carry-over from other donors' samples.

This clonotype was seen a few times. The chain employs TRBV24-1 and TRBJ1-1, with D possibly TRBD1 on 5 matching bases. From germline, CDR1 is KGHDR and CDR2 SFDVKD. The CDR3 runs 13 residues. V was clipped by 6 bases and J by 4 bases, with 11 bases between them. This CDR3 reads CATSSGSTTEAFF. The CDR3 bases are TGTGCCACCAGTTCAGGGTCGACCACTGAAGCTTTCTTT.

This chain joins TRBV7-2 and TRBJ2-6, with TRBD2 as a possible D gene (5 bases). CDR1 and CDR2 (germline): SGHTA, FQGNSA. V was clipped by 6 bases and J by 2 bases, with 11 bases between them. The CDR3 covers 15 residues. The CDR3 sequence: CASSPLGAGANVLTF. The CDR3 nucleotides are TGTGCCAGCAGTCCTCTCGGGGCTGGGGCCAACGTCCTGACTTTC.

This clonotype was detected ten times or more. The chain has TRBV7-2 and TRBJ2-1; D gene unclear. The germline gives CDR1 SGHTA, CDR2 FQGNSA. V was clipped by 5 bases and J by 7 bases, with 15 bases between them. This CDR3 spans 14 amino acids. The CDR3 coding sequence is TGTGCCAGCAGCCGAGGCGGAAGCAAGAATGAGCAGTTCTTC. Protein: CASSRGGSKNEQFF.

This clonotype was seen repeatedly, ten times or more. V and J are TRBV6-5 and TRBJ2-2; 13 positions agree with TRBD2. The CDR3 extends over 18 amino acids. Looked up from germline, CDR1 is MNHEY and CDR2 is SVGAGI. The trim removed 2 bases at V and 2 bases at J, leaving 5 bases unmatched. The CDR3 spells CASSYPGLAGTNTGELFF. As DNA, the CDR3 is TGTGCCAGCAGTTACCCGGGACTAGCGGGAACCAACACCGGGGAGCTGTTTTTT.

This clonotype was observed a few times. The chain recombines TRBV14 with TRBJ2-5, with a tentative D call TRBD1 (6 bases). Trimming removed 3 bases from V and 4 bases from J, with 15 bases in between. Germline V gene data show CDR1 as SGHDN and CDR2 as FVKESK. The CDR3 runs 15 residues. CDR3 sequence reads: CASSHFTGYGETQYF. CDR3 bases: TGTGCCAGCAGCCATTTCACAGGGTATGGAGAGACCCAGTACTTC. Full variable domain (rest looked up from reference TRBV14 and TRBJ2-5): EAGVTQFPSHSVIEKGQTVTLRCDPISGHDNLYWYRRVMGKEIKFLLHFVKESKQDESGMPNNRFLAERTGGTYSTLKVQPAELEDSGVYFCASSHFTGYGETQYFGPGTRLLVL.

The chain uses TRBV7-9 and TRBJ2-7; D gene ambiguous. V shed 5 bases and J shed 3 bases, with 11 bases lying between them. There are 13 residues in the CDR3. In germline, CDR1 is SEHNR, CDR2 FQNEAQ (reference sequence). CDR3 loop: CASSPPGLYEQYF. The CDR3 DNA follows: TGTGCCAGCAGCCCCCCTGGGCTCTACGAGCAGTACTTC.

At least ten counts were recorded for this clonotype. Here the CDR3 DNA reads TGTGCCAGCAGCCGAAGGGGGGGATCGAGCACTGAAGCTTTCTTT. Protein: CASSRRGGSSTEAFF. The rearrangement links TRBV7-2 to TRBJ1-1, with D possibly being TRBD1 (6 bases). CDR1 and CDR2 from the germline V gene are SGHTA and FQGNSA. With 5 bases removed from V and 4 bases from J, the gap between germline ends came to 17 bases. The CDR3 sequence is 15 residues long.

CDR3 in amino acids: CASRTGGANYEQYF. The CDR3 DNA reads as TGTGCCAGCAGGACAGGGGGCGCGAACTACGAGCAGTACTTC. V and J are TRBV6-5 and TRBJ2-7; TRBD1 aligns across 10 bases. The CDR3 loop spans 14 amino acids. The junction had 5 bases not matched to a gene; V was cut back by 6 bases and J by 3 bases. Per germline, CDR1 MNHEY and CDR2 SVGAGI.

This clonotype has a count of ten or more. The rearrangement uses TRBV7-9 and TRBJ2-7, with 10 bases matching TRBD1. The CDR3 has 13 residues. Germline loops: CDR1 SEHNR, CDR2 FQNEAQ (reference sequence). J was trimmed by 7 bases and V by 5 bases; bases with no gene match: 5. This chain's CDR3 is CASSRDRGGEQYF. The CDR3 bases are TGTGCCAGCAGCCGGGACAGGGGTGGTGAGCAGTACTTC.

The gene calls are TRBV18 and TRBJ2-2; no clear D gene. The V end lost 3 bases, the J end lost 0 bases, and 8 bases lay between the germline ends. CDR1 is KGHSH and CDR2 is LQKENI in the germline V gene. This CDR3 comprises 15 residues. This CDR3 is CASSPDATNTGELFF. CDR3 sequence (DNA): TGTGCCAGCTCACCGGATGCTACGAACACCGGGGAGCTGTTTTTT. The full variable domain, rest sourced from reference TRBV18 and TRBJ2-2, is NAGVMQNPRHLVRRRGQEARLRCSPMKGHSHVYWYRQLPEEGLKFMVYLQKENIIDESGMPKERFSAEFPKEGPSILRIQQVVRGDSAAYFCASSPDATNTGELFFGEGSRLTVL.

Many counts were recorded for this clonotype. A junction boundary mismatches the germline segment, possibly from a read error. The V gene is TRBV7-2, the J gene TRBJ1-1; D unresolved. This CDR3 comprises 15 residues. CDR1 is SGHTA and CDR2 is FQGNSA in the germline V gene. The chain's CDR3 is CASSLGFGPNTEAFF. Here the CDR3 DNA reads TGTGCCAGCAGTTTAGGGTTTGGGCCGAACACTGAAGCTTTCTTT.

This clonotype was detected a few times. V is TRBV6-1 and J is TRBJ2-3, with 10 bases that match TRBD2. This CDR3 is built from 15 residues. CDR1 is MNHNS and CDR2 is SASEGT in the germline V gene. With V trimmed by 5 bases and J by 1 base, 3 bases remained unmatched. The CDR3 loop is CASSPGTSGTDTQYF. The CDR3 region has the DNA TGTGCCAGCAGTCCCGGGACTAGCGGCACAGATACGCAGTATTTT.

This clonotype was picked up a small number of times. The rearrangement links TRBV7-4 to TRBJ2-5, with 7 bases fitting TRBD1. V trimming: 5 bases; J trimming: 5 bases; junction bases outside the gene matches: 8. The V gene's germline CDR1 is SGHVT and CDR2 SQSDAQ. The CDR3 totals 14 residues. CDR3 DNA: TGTGCCAGCAGCCTGGACAGGAAAACGGAGACCCAGTACTTC. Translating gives CASSLDRKTETQYF.

DNA for the CDR3: TGTGCCAGCAGCTCGGGAGTCCACAATGAGCAGTTCTTC. Translated, it gives CASSSGVHNEQFF. This chain links TRBV7-8 with TRBJ2-1; tentatively, D is TRBD2 (6 bases). The CDR3 extends over 13 amino acids. Trimming removed 4 bases at V and 5 bases at J, with 9 bases between. Germline V gives CDR1 SGHVS, CDR2 FQNEAQ.

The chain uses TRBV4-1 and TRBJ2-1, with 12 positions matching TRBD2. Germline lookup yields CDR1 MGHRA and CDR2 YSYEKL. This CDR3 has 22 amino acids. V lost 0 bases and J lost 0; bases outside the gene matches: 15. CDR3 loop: CASSQEVLAGGSSLSSYNEQFF. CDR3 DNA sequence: TGCGCCAGCAGCCAAGAGGTTCTAGCGGGAGGGTCCTCTCTTAGCTCCTACAATGAGCAGTTCTTC.

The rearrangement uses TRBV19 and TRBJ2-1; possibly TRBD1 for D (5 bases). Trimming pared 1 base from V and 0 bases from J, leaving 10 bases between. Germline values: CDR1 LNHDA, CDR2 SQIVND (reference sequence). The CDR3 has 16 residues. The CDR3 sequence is CASSIGQFSSYNEQFF. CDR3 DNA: TGTGCCAGTAGTATAGGACAGTTTAGCTCCTACAATGAGCAGTTCTTC.

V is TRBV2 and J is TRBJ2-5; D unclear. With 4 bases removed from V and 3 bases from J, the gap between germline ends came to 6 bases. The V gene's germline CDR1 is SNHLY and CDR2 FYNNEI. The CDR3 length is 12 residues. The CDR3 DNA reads TGTGCCAGCAGTGTACAGAAAGAGACCCAGTACTTC. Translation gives CASSVQKETQYF.

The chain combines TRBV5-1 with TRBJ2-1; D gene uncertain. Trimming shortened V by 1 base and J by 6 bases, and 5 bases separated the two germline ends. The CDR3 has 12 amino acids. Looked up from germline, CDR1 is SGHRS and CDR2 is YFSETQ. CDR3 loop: CASSLLGNEQFF. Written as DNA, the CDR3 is TGCGCCAGCAGCTTGCTCGGCAATGAGCAGTTCTTC. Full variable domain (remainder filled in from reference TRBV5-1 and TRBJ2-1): KAGVTQTPRYLIKTRGQQVTLSCSPISGHRSVSWYQQTPGQGLQFLFEYFSETQRNKGNFPGRFSGRQFSNSRSEMNVSTLELGDSALYLCASSLLGNEQFFGPGTRLTVL.

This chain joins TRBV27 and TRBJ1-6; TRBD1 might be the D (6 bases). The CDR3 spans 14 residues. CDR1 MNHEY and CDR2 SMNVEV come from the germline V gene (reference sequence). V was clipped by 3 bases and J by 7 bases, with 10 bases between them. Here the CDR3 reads CASSLGTLNSPLHF. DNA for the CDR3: TGTGCCAGCAGTTTGGGGACACTCAATTCACCCCTCCACTTT.

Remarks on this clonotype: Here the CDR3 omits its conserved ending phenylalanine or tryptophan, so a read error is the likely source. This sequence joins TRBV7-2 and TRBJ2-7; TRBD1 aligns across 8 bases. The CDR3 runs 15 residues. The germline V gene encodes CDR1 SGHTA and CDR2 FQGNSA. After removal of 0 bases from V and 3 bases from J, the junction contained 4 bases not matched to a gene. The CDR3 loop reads CASSLAGDRRYEQYS. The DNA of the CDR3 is TGTGCCAGCAGCTTAGCGGGGGACAGGCGCTACGAGCAGTACTCC.

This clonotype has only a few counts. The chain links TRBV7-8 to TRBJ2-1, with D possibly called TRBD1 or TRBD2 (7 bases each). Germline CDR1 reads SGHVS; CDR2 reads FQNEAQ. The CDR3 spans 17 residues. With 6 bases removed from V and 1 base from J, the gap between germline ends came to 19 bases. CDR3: CASSNRGRERSYNEQFF. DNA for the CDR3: TGTGCCAGCAGTAATAGGGGGCGGGAGCGGTCCTACAATGAGCAGTTCTTC.

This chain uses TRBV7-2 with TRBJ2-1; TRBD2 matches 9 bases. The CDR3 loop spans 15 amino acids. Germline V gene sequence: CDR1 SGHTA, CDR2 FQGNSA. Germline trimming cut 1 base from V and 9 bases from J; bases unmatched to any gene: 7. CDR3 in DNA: TGTGCCAGCAGCTTAGAGTCTAGCGGGATGGTTGAGCAGTTCTTC. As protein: CASSLESSGMVEQFF.

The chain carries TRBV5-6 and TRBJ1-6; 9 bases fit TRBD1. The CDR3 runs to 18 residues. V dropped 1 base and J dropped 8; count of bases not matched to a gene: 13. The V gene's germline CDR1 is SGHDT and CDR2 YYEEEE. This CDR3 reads CASSLRTGGDYMDSPLHF. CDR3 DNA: TGTGCCAGCAGCTTGAGAACAGGGGGCGATTATATGGATTCACCCCTCCACTTT.

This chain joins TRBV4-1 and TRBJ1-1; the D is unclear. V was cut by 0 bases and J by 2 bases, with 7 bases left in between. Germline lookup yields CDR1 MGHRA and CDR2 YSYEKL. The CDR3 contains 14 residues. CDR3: CASSQEYINTEAFF. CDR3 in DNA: TGCGCCAGCAGCCAAGAATACATTAACACTGAAGCTTTCTTT.

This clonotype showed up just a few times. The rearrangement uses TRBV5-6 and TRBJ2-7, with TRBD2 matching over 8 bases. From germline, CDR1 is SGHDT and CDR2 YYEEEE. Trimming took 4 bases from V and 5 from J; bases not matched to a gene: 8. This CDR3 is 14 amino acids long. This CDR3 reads CASSPGGGRDEQYF. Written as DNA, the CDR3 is TGTGCCAGCAGCCCCGGGGGGGGGCGAGACGAGCAGTACTTC. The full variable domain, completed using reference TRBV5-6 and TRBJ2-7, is DAGVTQSPTHLIKTRGQQVTLRCSPKSGHDTVSWYQQALGQGPQFIFQYYEEEERQRGNFPDRFSGHQFPNYSSELNVNALLLGDSALYLCASSPGGGRDEQYFGPGTRLTVT.

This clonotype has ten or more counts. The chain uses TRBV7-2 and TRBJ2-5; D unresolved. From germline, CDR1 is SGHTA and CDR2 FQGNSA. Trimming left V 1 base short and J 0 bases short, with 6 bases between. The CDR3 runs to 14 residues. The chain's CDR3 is CASSLGRNQETQYF. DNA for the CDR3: TGTGCCAGCAGCTTAGGCAGGAACCAAGAGACCCAGTACTTC. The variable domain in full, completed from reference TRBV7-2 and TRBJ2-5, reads GAGVSQSPSNKVTEKGKDVELRCDPISGHTALYWYRQSLGQGLEFLIYFQGNSAPDKSGLPSDRFSAERTGGSVSTLTIQRTQQEDSAVYLCASSLGRNQETQYFGPGTRLLVL.

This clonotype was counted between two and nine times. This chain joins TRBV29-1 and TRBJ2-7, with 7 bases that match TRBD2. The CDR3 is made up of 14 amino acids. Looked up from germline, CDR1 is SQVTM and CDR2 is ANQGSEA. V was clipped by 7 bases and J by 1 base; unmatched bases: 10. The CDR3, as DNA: TGCAGCGCTTCGATTAGCGGGCCTTCCTACGAGCAGTACTTC. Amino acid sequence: CSASISGPSYEQYF.

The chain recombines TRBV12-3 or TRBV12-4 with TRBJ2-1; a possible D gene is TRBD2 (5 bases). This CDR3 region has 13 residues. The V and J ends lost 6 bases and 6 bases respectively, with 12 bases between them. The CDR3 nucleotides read TGTGCCAGCAGCCCCACTAGGCCCAATGAGCAGTTCTTC. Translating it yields CASSPTRPNEQFF.

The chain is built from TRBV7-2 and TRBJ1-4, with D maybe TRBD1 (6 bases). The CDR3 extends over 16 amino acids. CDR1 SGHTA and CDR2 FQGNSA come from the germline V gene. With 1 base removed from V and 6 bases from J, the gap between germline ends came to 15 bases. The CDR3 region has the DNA TGTGCCAGCAGCTTAGGCAGGGGTAGTTTTTATGAAAAACTGTTTTTT. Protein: CASSLGRGSFYEKLFF.

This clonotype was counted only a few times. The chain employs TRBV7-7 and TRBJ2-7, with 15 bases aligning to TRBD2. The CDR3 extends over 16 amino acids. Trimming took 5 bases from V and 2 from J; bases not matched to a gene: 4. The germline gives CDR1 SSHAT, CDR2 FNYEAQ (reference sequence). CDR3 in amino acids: CASSPGLAGGTYEQYF. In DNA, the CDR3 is TGTGCCAGCAGCCCGGGACTAGCGGGAGGCACCTACGAGCAGTACTTC.